The 15 T cell receptor beta chains given below trace back to one sample, sequenced in a study of blood T cell repertoires in COVID-19. Profiled with immunoSEQ multiplex PCR; TCRdb holds only in-frame clones, not every one. The table shows under 250,000 clones, with approximately 85% occurring only once. Source material: peripheral blood. The receptors derive from a man aged 45-65 years with COVID-19, enrolled during active disease.

The chain employs TRBV3-1 (or the pseudogene TRBV3-2) and TRBJ2-1; D is uncertain. This CDR3 region has 16 residues. V was trimmed by 5 bases and J by 0 bases, leaving 14 bases between them. Germline lookup yields CDR1 LGHDT and CDR2 YNNKEL (reference sequence). DNA for the CDR3: TGTGCCAGCAGCTACCTCCTCGGTAGCTCCTACAATGAGCAGTTCTTC. This sequence encodes CASSYLLGSSYNEQFF.

The chain combines TRBV7-6 with TRBJ2-1; D is perhaps TRBD2 (7 bases). V was pared by 1 base and J by 6 bases, with 25 bases between. Germline CDR1 is SGHVS and CDR2 is FNYEAQ. The CDR3 spans 19 residues. CDR3 sequence reads: CASSLVGHGGRYSSNEQFF. The CDR3 DNA reads TGTGCCAGCAGCTTAGTGGGGCACGGGGGGCGATATTCTTCCAATGAGCAGTTCTTC.

J is TRBJ2-5 and V is TRBV2, with D possibly matching TRBD1 (6 bases). The CDR3 is 12 amino acids. Germline V gene sequence: CDR1 SNHLY, CDR2 FYNNEI. The germline V and J ends were trimmed by 7 bases and 5 bases, with 11 bases remaining between them. CDR3 amino acids: CASKPQGETQYF. The DNA for the CDR3 is TGTGCCAGCAAACCCCAGGGGGAGACCCAGTACTTC.

The chain combines TRBV11-2 with TRBJ2-2; 12 positions agree with TRBD2. Trimming took 5 bases from V and 4 from J; bases not matched to a gene: 5. This CDR3 is 16 amino acids long. Per the germline V gene, CDR1 is SGHAT and CDR2 is FQNNGV. CDR3 sequence reads: CASSTGLAGGTGELFF. The DNA of the CDR3 is TGTGCCAGCAGCACGGGACTAGCGGGTGGCACCGGGGAGCTGTTTTTT. Looking up the rest from reference TRBV11-2 and TRBJ2-2 gives the full variable domain: EAGVAQSPRYKIIEKRQSVAFWCNPISGHATLYWYQQILGQGPKLLIQFQNNGVVDDSQLPKDRFSAERLKGVDSTLKIQPAKLEDSAVYLCASSTGLAGGTGELFFGEGSRLTVL.

This clone was counted a few times. The genes are TRBV4-2 and TRBJ1-5; 11 bases are a match to TRBD1. The V and J ends lost 3 bases and 6 bases, in that order; junction bases with no gene match: 4. Germline CDR1 LGHNA, CDR2 YNFKEQ. The CDR3 consists of 15 residues. In nucleotides, the CDR3 is TGTGCCAGCAGCCATGGACAGGGGGCAGGTCAGCCCCAGCATTTT. Its protein is CASSHGQGAGQPQHF.

This chain joins TRBV2 and TRBJ2-7; 10 positions match TRBD2. Germline-derived CDR1 and CDR2 are SNHLY and FYNNEI. The CDR3 is 16 amino acids. V gave up 6 bases and J gave up 1 base; unmatched junction bases: 9. CDR3 protein: CASRIAASGGSYEQYF. The DNA of the CDR3 is TGTGCCAGCAGGATAGCGGCTAGCGGGGGTTCCTACGAGCAGTACTTC.

The rearrangement links TRBV6-1 to TRBJ1-6; no clear D gene. The CDR3 totals 15 residues. CDR1 and CDR2 from the germline V gene are MNHNS and SASEGT. V lost 2 bases to trimming and J lost 9 bases, with 14 bases between them. CDR3 region: CASSESGLHGSPLHF. Here the CDR3 DNA reads TGTGCCAGCAGTGAAAGCGGCCTCCATGGTTCACCCCTCCACTTT.

This sequence joins TRBV18 and TRBJ2-6; D uncertain. Germline loops: CDR1 KGHSH, CDR2 LQKENI. The CDR3 runs to 16 residues. V shed 5 bases and J shed 0 bases, with 11 bases lying between them. Here the CDR3 DNA reads TGTGCCAGCTCAGTAACGGGTTCCTCTGGGGCCAACGTCCTGACTTTC. It is translated as CASSVTGSSGANVLTF.

This chain joins TRBV5-1 and TRBJ2-2; 9 positions match TRBD1. The CDR3 runs to 15 residues. The V gene end was trimmed by 6 bases and the J gene end by 6 bases; junction bases not matched to a gene: 9. In germline, CDR1 is SGHRS, CDR2 YFSETQ. CDR3 protein: CASNDPQGAAGELFF. CDR3 bases: TGCGCCAGCAACGATCCACAGGGGGCTGCCGGGGAGCTGTTTTTT.

This clone appeared a single time. The chain uses TRBV19 and TRBJ1-5, with D tentatively TRBD1 (6 bases). Looked up from germline, CDR1 is LNHDA and CDR2 is SQIVND (reference sequence). V lost 4 bases, J lost 7 bases, and 14 bases lay in between. The CDR3 length is 14 residues. CDR3 nucleotides: TGTGCCAGTAGTACCGACAGGCTCGGACAGCCCCAGCATTTT. As protein: CASSTDRLGQPQHF.

V usage is TRBV7-9 and J usage is TRBJ1-5, with D perhaps matching TRBD1 (6 bases). V lost 5 bases to trimming and J lost 2 bases, with 16 bases between them. The CDR3 is 16 residues long. Germline CDR1 is SEHNR and CDR2 is FQNEAQ (reference sequence). The CDR3 DNA follows: TGTGCCAGCAGCCCCCGACAGGCCACGGGCAATCAGCCCCAGCATTTT. The encoded protein is CASSPRQATGNQPQHF.

Notes on this clone: The same CDR3 can be traced to other DNA sequences in this sample. The chain recombines TRBV12-3 or TRBV12-4 with TRBJ1-2; D is possibly TRBD1 (5 bases). CDR3 length equals 12 residues. Trimming cost V 3 bases and J 7 bases, with 9 bases left between them. In DNA, the CDR3 is TGTGCCAGCAGTTTGGAGGGACTTGGCTACACCTTC. Its translation: CASSLEGLGYTF.

V gene TRBV5-1 combines with J gene TRBJ2-2; 9 bases match TRBD1. Germline trimming cut 1 base from V and 0 bases from J; bases unmatched to any gene: 1. CDR1 is SGHRS and CDR2 is YFSETQ in the germline V gene. This CDR3 has 16 amino acids. DNA of the CDR3: TGCGCCAGCAGCTTGACAGGGGGCGCGAACACCGGGGAGCTGTTTTTT. Protein sequence: CASSLTGGANTGELFF.

The V and J genes are TRBV6-5 and TRBJ1-1; a weak D match, TRBD1 (5 bases). There are 12 residues in the CDR3. Germline assignment: CDR1 MNHEY and CDR2 SVGAGI. CDR3 region: CADRPMNTEAFF. The CDR3 DNA follows: TGTGCTGACAGACCGATGAACACTGAAGCTTTCTTT.

V is TRBV19 and J is TRBJ2-7; 12 nucleotides match TRBD2. The CDR3 consists of 16 residues. Trimming took 5 bases from V and 3 from J; bases not matched to a gene: 8. The germline V gene has CDR1 LNHDA and CDR2 SQIVND (reference sequence). This chain's CDR3 is CASSSRLAGAIYEQYF. The CDR3 DNA is TGTGCCAGTAGTTCAAGACTAGCGGGGGCCATCTACGAGCAGTACTTC. Looking up the rest from reference TRBV19 and TRBJ2-7 gives the full variable domain: DGGITQSPKYLFRKEGQNVTLSCEQNLNHDAMYWYRQDPGQGLRLIYYSQIVNDFQKGDIAEGYSVSREKKESFPLTVTSAQKNPTAFYLCASSSRLAGAIYEQYFGPGTRLTVT.